This TCR beta chain derives from a study of CD8 T cells in Susac syndrome. Study-wide results and limits: TCR sequencing and HLA analysis covered a relatively small number of individuals.

The CDR3 loop spans 13 amino acids. The V end lost 6 bases, the J end lost 5 bases, and 13 bases lay between the germline ends. CDR1 and CDR2 (germline): MNHNY, SVGAGI (reference sequence). CD8+ and CD4+ T cells circulating in blood were sequenced for TCR beta. Comment on this clonotype: Its cognate antigen is unknown.

The RNA, roughly 0.45 to 1 ug, was put through reverse transcription using random hexamers. The CDR3 of TCR beta was amplified by immunoSEQ multiplex PCR across 54 Vbeta and 13 Jbeta. One entry per CDR3 protein results from TCRdb running MiXCR on the immunoSEQ multiplex PCR reads. The sample contains about 250,000 distinct CDR3 sequences, about 94% of which appear only once. The chain has TRBV6-6 and TRBJ1-1; D remains unclear. This receptor was taken from a human donor with multiple sclerosis. The source material was CD4+ T cells from PBMCs. The DNA for the CDR3 is TGTGCCAGCAGAATTGAAGGAGCGACTGAAGCTTTCTTT. Encoded protein: CASRIEGATEAFF.